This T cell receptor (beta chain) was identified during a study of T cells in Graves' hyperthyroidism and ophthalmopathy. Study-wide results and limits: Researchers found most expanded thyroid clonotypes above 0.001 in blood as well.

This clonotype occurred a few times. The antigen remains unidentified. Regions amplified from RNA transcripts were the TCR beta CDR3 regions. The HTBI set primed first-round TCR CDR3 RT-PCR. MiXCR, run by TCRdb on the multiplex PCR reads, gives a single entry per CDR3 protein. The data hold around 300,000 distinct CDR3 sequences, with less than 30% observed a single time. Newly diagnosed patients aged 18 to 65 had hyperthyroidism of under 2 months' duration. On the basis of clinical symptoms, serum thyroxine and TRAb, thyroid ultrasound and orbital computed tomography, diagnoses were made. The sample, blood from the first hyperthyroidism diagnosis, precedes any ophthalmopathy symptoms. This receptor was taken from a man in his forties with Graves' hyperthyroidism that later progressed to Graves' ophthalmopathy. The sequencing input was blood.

The CDR3 coding sequence is TGTGCCAGCAGCCCGACCCGGGACAGGGCTAACTATGGCTACACCTTC. Translated: CASSPTRDRANYGYTF. The chain is built from TRBV4-2 and TRBJ1-2, with TRBD1 matching over 9 bases. This CDR3 has 16 amino acids. The J segment lost 0 bases and the V segment lost 4 bases, leaving 6 bases of the junction unmatched. Germline lookup yields CDR1 LGHNA and CDR2 YNFKEQ.